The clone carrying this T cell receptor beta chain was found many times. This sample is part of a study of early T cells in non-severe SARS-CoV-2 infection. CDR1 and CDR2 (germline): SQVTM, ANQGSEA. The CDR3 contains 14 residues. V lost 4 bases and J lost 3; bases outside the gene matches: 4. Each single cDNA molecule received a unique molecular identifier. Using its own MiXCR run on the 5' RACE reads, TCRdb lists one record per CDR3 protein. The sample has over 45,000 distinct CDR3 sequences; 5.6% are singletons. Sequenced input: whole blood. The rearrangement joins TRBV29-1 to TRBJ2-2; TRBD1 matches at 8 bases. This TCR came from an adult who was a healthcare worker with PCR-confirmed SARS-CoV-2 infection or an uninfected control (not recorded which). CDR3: CSVGNRGYTGELFF. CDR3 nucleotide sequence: TGCAGCGTTGGAAACAGGGGGTACACCGGGGAGCTGTTTTTT.